This TCR beta chain came from a study of cytomegalovirus exposure and HLA in healthy donors. The ends were cut back, 3 bases at V and 4 bases at J, with 13 bases in the middle. The CDR3 is 14 residues long. Germline V gene lookup returns CDR1 SGHVS and CDR2 FNYEAQ. The donors were members of the validation cohort, which comprised 120 subjects and was separate from the first cohort of some 680 subjects. Points on this clone: Its target is unknown.

Notes on the study in general: For cytomegalovirus status, the classifier reportedly gave diagnoses with high specificity and sensitivity. The study flagged fewer than 200 TCR beta chains as cytomegalovirus-associated.

The protocol was immunoSEQ multiplex PCR, while the TCRdb copy is restricted to in-frame clones and leaves out a portion. Of over 100,000 clones listed, 88% are singletons. The clonotype comes from a woman under 30 in good health and CMV-seronegative. The source material was PBMCs. V is TRBV7-6 and J is TRBJ2-7, with D possibly matching TRBD2 (6 bases). CDR3 in amino acids: CASSFGDSGYEQYF. The CDR3 DNA reads TGTGCCAGCAGCTTCGGTGATAGCGGATACGAGCAGTACTTC. Based on the CDR3 plus reference TRBV7-6 and TRBJ2-7, the full variable domain is GAGVSQSPRYKVTKRGQDVALRCDPISGHVSLYWYRQALGQGPEFLTYFNYEAQQDKSGLPNDRFSAERPEGSISTLTIQRTEQRDSAMYRCASSFGDSGYEQYFGPGTRLTVT.